The 5 T cell receptor beta chains presented below share a single source sample, sequenced in a study of T cells after posttransplantation cyclophosphamide (dated by TCRdb to about 2016). The protocol used for the library was the immunoSEQ multiplex PCR assay. TCRdb re-hosts the immuneACCESS table, in-frame sequences only. Its copies lack some clones; in the studies checked, an unresolved V gene accounts for under half of them, and the cause for the rest is not known. This sample contains about 41,000 clones, none of which is a singleton. Roughly 5.8% of the sample lies in the top ten. The sequenced sample consisted of PBMCs. The receptors shown here come from a man aged 25-45 years in good health and a related stem cell transplant donor.

This clone was detected many times. DNA for the CDR3: TGTGCCAGCAGTGAAAGCGAAGGGGCATCAGATACGCAGTATTTT. It yields the protein CASSESEGASDTQYF. V is TRBV6-1 and J is TRBJ2-3, with D perhaps TRBD1 (5 bases). V was trimmed by 2 bases and J by 4 bases, leaving 13 bases between them. The CDR3 spans 15 residues. Germline V gene data show CDR1 as MNHNS and CDR2 as SASEGT.

This clone was observed a few times. The rearrangement joins TRBV6-1 to TRBJ1-1, with TRBD1 matching over 7 bases. V was clipped by 3 bases and J by 6 bases; unmatched bases: 13. The germline gives CDR1 MNHNS, CDR2 SASEGT. The CDR3 covers 16 residues. In nucleotides, the CDR3 is TGTGCCAGCAGTGACTTACCCTCGACAGGGTGGTCTGAAGCTTTCTTT. Its translation: CASSDLPSTGWSEAFF.

There are many counts of this clone. This chain uses TRBV27 with TRBJ1-2; D is unclear. The CDR3 spans 14 residues. CDR1 MNHEY and CDR2 SMNVEV come from the germline V gene (reference sequence). The ends were cut back, 3 bases at V and 2 bases at J, with 10 bases in the middle. The CDR3 nucleotides are TGTGCCAGCAGTTTTCACCCACAGAACTATGGCTACACCTTC. This sequence encodes CASSFHPQNYGYTF.

V gene TRBV24-1 combines with J gene TRBJ2-3, with TRBD1 identical over 11 bases. V lost 0 bases and J lost 5; bases outside the gene matches: 6. CDR1 and CDR2 from the germline V gene are KGHDR and SFDVKD. The CDR3 runs to 17 residues. Written as DNA, the CDR3 is TGTGCCACCAGTGATTTGCTCGGACAGGGGGCGAGAGATACGCAGTATTTT. This gives the protein CATSDLLGQGARDTQYF.

Many counts were recorded for this clone. The chain couples TRBV5-1 to TRBJ2-1; 14 nucleotides align to TRBD2. This CDR3 has 19 amino acids. Trimming cost V 4 bases and J 0 bases; bases outside gene matches: 9. Germline V gene lookup returns CDR1 SGHRS and CDR2 YFSETQ. CDR3 protein: CASSATSGGAPSSYNEQFF. CDR3 in DNA: TGCGCCAGCAGCGCGACTAGCGGGGGGGCCCCATCCTCCTACAATGAGCAGTTCTTC.